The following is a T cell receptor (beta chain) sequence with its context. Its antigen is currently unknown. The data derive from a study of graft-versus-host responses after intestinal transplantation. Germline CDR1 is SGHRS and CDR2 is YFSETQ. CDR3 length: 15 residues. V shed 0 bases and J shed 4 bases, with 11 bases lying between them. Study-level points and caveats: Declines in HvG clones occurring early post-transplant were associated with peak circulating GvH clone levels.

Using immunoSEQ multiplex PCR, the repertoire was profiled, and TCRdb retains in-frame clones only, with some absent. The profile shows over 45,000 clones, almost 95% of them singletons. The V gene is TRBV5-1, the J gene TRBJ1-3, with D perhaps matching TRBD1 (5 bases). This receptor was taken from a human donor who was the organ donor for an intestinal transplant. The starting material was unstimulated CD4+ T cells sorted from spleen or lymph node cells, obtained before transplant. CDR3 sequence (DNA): TGCGCCAGCAGCTTGGAGGGGACGGTGGGAAACACCATATATTTT. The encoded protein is CASSLEGTVGNTIYF.